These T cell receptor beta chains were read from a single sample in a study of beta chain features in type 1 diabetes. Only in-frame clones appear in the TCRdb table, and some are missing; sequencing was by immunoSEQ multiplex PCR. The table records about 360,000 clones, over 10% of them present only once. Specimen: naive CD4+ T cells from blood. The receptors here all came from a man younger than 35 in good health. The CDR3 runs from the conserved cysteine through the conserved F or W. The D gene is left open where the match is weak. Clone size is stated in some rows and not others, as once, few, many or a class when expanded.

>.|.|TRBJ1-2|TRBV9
TGTGCCAGCAGCTGGGCAGGGGAGATCCATGGCTACACCTTC
CASSWAGEIHGYTF
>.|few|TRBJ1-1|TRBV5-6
TGTGCCAGCAGCTCCTTCCGCAGGGCGGACACTGAAGCTTTCTTT
CASSSFRRADTEAFF
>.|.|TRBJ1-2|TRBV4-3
TGCGCCAGCAGCCAAGTTAGACTGACGGGTTACACCTTC
CASSQVRLTGYTF
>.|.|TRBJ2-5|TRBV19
TGTGCCAGTAGTATATCTTCCGGGAAGGAGACCCAGTACTTC
CASSISSGKETQYF
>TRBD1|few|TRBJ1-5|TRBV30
TGTGCCTGGAGCCAATTGCGACAGGGCGATCAGCCCCAGCATTTT
CAWSQLRQGDQPQHF
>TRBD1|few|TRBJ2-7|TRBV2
TGTGCCAGCAGTTCACAGGGGTTCTACGAGCAGTACTTC
CASSSQGFYEQYF
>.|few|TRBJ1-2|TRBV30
TGTGCCTGGAGTGTGTCCTGGCAGGGTGGCTACACCTTC
CAWSVSWQGGYTF
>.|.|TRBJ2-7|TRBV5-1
TGCGCCAGCAGCCCAAACTCCTACGAGCAGTACTTC
CASSPNSYEQYF
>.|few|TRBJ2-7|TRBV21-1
TGTGCCAGCAGCAAAGATAGCGGGGCGCGCTCCTACGAGCAGTACTTC
CASSKDSGARSYEQYF
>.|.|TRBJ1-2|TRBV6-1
TGTGCCAGCAGTTTGGGCAGGACAGATGGCTACACCTTC
CASSLGRTDGYTF
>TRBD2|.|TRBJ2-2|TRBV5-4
TGTGCCAGCAGCTCGGGACTAGCGGCGAACACCGGGGAGCTGTTTTTT
CASSSGLAANTGELFF
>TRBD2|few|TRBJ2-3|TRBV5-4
TGTGCCAGCAGGTTAGCGGGGGGGCACACAGATACGCAGTATTTT
CASRLAGGHTDTQYF
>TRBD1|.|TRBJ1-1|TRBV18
TGTGCCAGCTCCCCAGACAGGGGGACTGAAGCTTTCTTT
CASSPDRGTEAFF
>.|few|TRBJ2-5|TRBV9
TGTGCCAGCAGCTCCTCGGGACTGGGGACCCAGTACTTC
CASSSSGLGTQYF
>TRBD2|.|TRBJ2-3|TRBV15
TGTGCCACCAGCAGACCGACGGGGGGTTTCATAGATACGCAGTATTTT
CATSRPTGGFIDTQYF
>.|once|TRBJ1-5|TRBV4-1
TGCGCCAGCAGCCAAGATCAACAGGGTTGGGAGCCCCAGCATTTT
CASSQDQQGWEPQHF
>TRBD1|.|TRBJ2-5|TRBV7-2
TGTGCCAGCAGCGTCCGGGACAGGACCTACTTC
CASSVRDRTYF
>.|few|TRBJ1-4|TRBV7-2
TGTGCCAGCAGCCTCCCAGGAACTCTTAATGAAAAACTGTTTTTT
CASSLPGTLNEKLFF
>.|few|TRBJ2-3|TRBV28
TGTGCCAGCACTTTGGGGGGGCGGCTAGCAGATACGCAGTATTTT
CASTLGGRLADTQYF
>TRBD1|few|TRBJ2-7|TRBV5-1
TGCGCCAGCAGCCGAGGACAGGGGGGAAACGAGCAGTACTTC
CASSRGQGGNEQYF
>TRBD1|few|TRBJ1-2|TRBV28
TGTGCCAGCAGTCCCAACAGGGGGATCATCGATGGCTACACCTTC
CASSPNRGIIDGYTF
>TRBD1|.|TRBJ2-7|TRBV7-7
TGTGCCAGCAGCCCTAGGACAGGGTTAGTCTACGAGCAGTACTTC
CASSPRTGLVYEQYF
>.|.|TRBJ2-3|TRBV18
TGTGCCAGCTCCCCTCTGGAGGGAGAGGCAGATACGCAGTATTTT
CASSPLEGEADTQYF
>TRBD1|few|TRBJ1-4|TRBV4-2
TGTGCCAGCAGCCAAGGATCACAGGGGGCGCGGATTAATGAAAAACTGTTTTTT
CASSQGSQGARINEKLFF
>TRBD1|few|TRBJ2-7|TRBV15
TGTGCCACCAGCAGAGACAGGGGGCAAGACGAGCAGTACTTC
CATSRDRGQDEQYF
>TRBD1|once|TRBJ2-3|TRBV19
TGTGCCAGTAGTATAGCCAGACAGGGGGCGACAGATACGCAGTATTTT
CASSIARQGATDTQYF
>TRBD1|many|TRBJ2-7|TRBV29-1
TGCAGCGTTGTGGGTCAGGGGGTCGAGCAGTACTTC
CSVVGQGVEQYF
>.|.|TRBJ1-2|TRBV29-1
TGCAGCGTGGGGGTTTTGGGAGGCCAATATGAGGGCTCCTTC
CSVGVLGGQYEGSF
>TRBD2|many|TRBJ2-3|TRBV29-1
TGCAGCGTTAGTGCGGGGGAAGATACGCAGTATTTT
CSVSAGEDTQYF
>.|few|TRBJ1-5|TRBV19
TGTGCCAGTAGTGACTTAGATCAGCCCCAGCATTTT
CASSDLDQPQHF
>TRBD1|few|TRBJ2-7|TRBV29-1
TGCAGCGCCAGCGGACAGGCATACGAGCAGTACTTC
CSASGQAYEQYF
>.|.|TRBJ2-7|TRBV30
TGTGCCTGGTCTAGCCGCGTGTACGAGCAGTACTTC
CAWSSRVYEQYF
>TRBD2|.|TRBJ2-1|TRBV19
TGTGCCAGTAGTATCCGACTAGCGGGAAATGAGCAGTTCTTC
CASSIRLAGNEQFF
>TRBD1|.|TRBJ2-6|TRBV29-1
TGCAGCGTCCGGACAGGGGCTGGCTCTGGGGCCAACGTCCTGACTTTC
CSVRTGAGSGANVLTF
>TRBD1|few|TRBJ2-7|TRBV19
TGTGCCAGTAGCTCCGGGACAGTTGACTACGAGCAGTACTTC
CASSSGTVDYEQYF
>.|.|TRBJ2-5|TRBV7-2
TGTGCCAGCAGCTTCATAGACAACAGGGAGACCCAGTACTTC
CASSFIDNRETQYF
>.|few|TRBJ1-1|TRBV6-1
TGTGCCAGCAGTGAATCTCACGCGGGAACTGAAGCTTTCTTT
CASSESHAGTEAFF